The 10 T cell receptor beta chains reported below all come from one sample, sequenced in a study of blood T cells in healthy people across ages. Alongside a J-beta primer mix, a sample-barcoded 5' primer served in a second PCR lasting about 7 to 12 cycles. One entry per CDR3 protein, called by TCRdb with MiXCR from the 5' RACE reads. The table has roughly 500,000 distinct CDR3 sequences, 27% seen once. The sample taken for sequencing was blood. The receptors were sampled from a woman aged 70-85 years in good health.

The chain links TRBV28 to TRBJ2-1, with D uncertain. Germline CDR1 is MDHEN and CDR2 is SYDVKM. This CDR3 comprises 17 residues. Trimming removed 5 bases at V and 6 bases at J, with 23 bases between. The DNA for the CDR3 is TGTGCCAGCAGTGAAACTTGGCCCCACTTGGATCCCAATGAGCAGTTCTTC. Protein product: CASSETWPHLDPNEQFF.

This clonotype has more than one count but fewer than ten. The chain joins TRBV7-2 to TRBJ2-1, with a weak D call TRBD2 (5 bases). The germline CDR1 and CDR2 sequences are SGHTA and FQGNSA. Trimming cost V 3 bases and J 0 bases, with 15 bases left between them. This CDR3 spans 17 amino acids. The CDR3 protein is CASSFWFSGSSYNEQFF. In DNA form, the CDR3 reads TGTGCCAGCAGCTTTTGGTTTTCGGGGAGCTCCTACAATGAGCAGTTCTTC.

This clonotype was seen a few times. V is TRBV3-1 and J is TRBJ1-1, with 12 bases aligning to TRBD1. CDR3 length equals 18 residues. J lost 1 base, V lost 4 bases, and 10 bases had no gene match. Germline V lookup: CDR1 LGHDT, CDR2 YNNKEL (reference sequence). This chain's CDR3 is CASSRPFGTGGANTEAFF. In DNA, the CDR3 is TGTGCCAGCAGCCGCCCTTTCGGGACAGGGGGCGCGAACACTGAAGCTTTCTTT.

J is TRBJ1-2 and V is TRBV20-1; no reliable D call. The CDR3 runs to 13 residues. Germline V gene data show CDR1 as DFQATT and CDR2 as SNEGSKA (reference sequence). V was clipped by 1 base and J by 3 bases, with 9 bases between them. Here the CDR3 reads CSARVSAYYGYTF. CDR3 bases: TGCAGTGCTAGAGTTTCGGCATACTATGGCTACACCTTC.

The chain uses TRBV5-1 and TRBJ2-4; 9 nucleotides align to TRBD1. The CDR3 contains 16 residues. The V segment lost 0 bases and the J segment 6 bases; nucleotides outside the gene matches: 7. Germline CDR1 and CDR2: SGHRS and YFSETQ. In DNA, the CDR3 is TGCGCCAGCAGCTTGGCCCAACCGGGACAGGGAAACATTCAGTACTTC. Translation: CASSLAQPGQGNIQYF.

A few counts support this clonotype. V gene TRBV10-3 combines with J gene TRBJ2-2, with TRBD1 matching 7 bases. The J segment lost 0 bases and the V segment lost 5 bases, leaving 3 bases of the junction unmatched. Germline lookup yields CDR1 ENHRY and CDR2 SYGVKD. CDR3 length equals 15 residues. CDR3 sequence reads: CAISRDSANTGELFF. The DNA for the CDR3 is TGTGCCATCAGTCGGGACAGTGCGAACACCGGGGAGCTGTTTTTT.

The rearrangement links TRBV10-3 to TRBJ2-1; D remains ambiguous. The J call may be faulty, since TRBJ2-7 better matches the DNA end. This CDR3 comprises 13 residues. CDR1 ENHRY and CDR2 SYGVKD come from the germline V gene. CDR3: CAISESDRDEQYF. In DNA, the CDR3 is TGTGCCATCAGTGAGTCGGATCGGGACGAGCAGTACTTC.

The rearrangement links TRBV6-5 to TRBJ2-5, with D perhaps TRBD1 (6 bases). The germline V and J ends were trimmed by 7 bases and 5 bases, with 17 bases remaining between them. Germline V gene lookup returns CDR1 MNHEY and CDR2 SVGAGI. The CDR3 has 14 amino acids. CDR3 in amino acids: CASKSRGVGETQYF. CDR3 bases: TGTGCCAGCAAGTCCAGGGGCGTAGGGGAGACCCAGTACTTC.

With regard to this clonotype: The junction differs from germline at one of its ends, possibly a read error. The chain recombines TRBV11-2 with TRBJ2-7; D is uncertain. The germline gives CDR1 SGHAT, CDR2 FQNNGV. The length of the CDR3 is 15 residues. This CDR3 reads CTSSLVRTSSYEQYF. CDR3 nucleotides: TGTACCAGCAGCTTGGTCCGGACGAGCTCCTACGAGCAGTACTTC.

This clonotype has only one observation. This chain joins TRBV6-6 and TRBJ1-2, with 7 bases lining up with TRBD1. Germline V CDR1 and CDR2: MNHNY, SVGAGI (reference sequence). With V trimmed by 10 bases and J by 6 bases, 11 bases remained unmatched. There are 13 residues in the CDR3. The CDR3 sequence: CATRGQTVDGYTF. Here the CDR3 DNA reads TGTGCCACCAGGGGACAGACAGTAGATGGCTACACCTTC.